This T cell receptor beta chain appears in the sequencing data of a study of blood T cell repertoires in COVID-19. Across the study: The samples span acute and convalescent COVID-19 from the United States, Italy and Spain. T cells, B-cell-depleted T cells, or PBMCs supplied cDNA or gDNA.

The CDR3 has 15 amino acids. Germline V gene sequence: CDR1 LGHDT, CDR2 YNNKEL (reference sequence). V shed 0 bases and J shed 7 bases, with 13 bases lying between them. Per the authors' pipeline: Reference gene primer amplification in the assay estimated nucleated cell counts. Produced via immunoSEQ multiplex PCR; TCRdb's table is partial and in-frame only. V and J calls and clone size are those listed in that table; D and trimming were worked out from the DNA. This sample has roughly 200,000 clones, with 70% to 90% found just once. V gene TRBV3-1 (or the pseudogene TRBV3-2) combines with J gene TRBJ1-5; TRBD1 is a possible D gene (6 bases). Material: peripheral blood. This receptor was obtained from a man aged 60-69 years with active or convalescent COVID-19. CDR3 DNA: TGTGCCAGCAGCCAAGATCAGGGGCGCGGGCAGCCCCAGCATTTT. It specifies CASSQDQGRGQPQHF.